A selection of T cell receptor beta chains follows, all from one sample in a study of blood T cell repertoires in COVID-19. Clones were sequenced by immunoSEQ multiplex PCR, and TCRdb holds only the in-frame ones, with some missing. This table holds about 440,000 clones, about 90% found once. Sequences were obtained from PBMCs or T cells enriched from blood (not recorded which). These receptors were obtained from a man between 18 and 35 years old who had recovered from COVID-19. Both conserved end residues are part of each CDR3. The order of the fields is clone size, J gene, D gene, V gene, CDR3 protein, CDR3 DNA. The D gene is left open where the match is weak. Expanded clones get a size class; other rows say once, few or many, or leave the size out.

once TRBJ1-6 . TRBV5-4 CASSSQGNSSPLHF TGTGCCAGCAGCTCCCAGGGAAATAGTTCACCCCTCCACTTT
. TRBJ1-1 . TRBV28 CASSFRGITEAFF TGTGCCAGCAGCTTCCGGGGGATCACTGAAGCTTTCTTT
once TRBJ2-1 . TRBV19 CASRELGSSYNEQFF TGTGCCAGTAGAGAACTAGGAAGCTCCTACAATGAGCAGTTCTTC
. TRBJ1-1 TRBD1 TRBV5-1 CASSTGTGEKFF TGCGCCAGCAGCACCGGGACAGGCGAAAAATTCTTT
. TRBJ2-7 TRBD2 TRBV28 CASRGTSGGYEQYF TGTGCCAGCAGAGGGACTAGCGGCGGGTACGAGCAGTACTTC
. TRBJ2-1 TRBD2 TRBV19 CATRDEAGLRLNEQFF TGTGCCACCCGAGATGAAGCGGGATTAAGACTCAATGAGCAGTTCTTC
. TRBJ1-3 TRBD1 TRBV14 CASSQGQLSSGNTIYF TGTGCCAGCAGCCAGGGACAGTTAAGCTCTGGAAACACCATATATTTT
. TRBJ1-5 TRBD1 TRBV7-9 CASSLTGTGSHQPQHF TGTGCCAGCAGCTTAACCGGGACAGGGTCGCATCAGCCCCAGCATTTT
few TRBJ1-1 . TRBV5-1 CASSLEETTEAFF TGCGCCAGCAGCTTGGAGGAGACGACTGAAGCTTTCTTT
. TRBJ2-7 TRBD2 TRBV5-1 CASSARGRSYEQYF TGCGCCAGCAGCGCACGCGGGAGGTCCTACGAGCAGTACTTC
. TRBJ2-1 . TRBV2 CASSEGGGNWEQFF TGTGCCAGCAGTGAAGGGGGAGGTAATTGGGAGCAGTTCTTC
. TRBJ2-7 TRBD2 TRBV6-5 CASRLAERGYEQYF TGTGCCAGCAGGCTAGCCGAGCGGGGCTACGAGCAGTACTTC
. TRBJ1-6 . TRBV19 CASSIQVQPNSPLHF TGTGCCAGTAGTATACAGGTGCAGCCGAATTCACCCCTCCACTTT
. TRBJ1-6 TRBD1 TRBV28 CASRRRTGETYNSPLHF TGTGCCAGCAGACGCCGGACAGGGGAGACCTATAATTCACCCCTCCACTTT
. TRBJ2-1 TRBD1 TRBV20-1 CSASPPWLRDRFYNEQFF TGCAGTGCTAGTCCCCCTTGGCTACGGGACAGATTCTACAATGAGCAGTTCTTC
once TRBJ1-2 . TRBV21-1 CASSKDGIKGSYGYTF TGTGCCAGCAGCAAAGACGGGATAAAAGGGAGCTATGGCTACACCTTC
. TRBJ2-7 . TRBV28 CASSLGSFYEQYF TGTGCCAGCAGCCTAGGGAGTTTCTACGAGCAGTACTTC
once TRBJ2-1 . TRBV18 CASSRVFSQGSQKGSYNEQFF TGTGCCAGCTCACGGGTTTTTAGCCAGGGGTCCCAAAAAGGCTCCTACAATGAGCAGTTCTTC
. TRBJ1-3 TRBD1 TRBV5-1 CASSLGQGARTGNTIYF TGCGCCAGCAGCTTGGGACAGGGGGCGCGGACTGGAAACACCATATATTTT
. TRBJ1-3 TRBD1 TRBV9 CASSVARTGYRNTIYF TGTGCCAGCAGCGTAGCCAGGACAGGGTATAGGAACACCATATATTTT
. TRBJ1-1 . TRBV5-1 CASSKTVNTEAFF TGCGCCAGCAGTAAAACGGTGAACACTGAAGCTTTCTTT
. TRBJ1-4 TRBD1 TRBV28 CASRTGDPKLFF TGTGCCAGCAGGACAGGGGACCCAAAACTGTTTTTT
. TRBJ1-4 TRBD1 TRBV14 CASSRGTGETNEKLFF TGTGCCAGCAGCCGGGGGACAGGGGAGACTAATGAAAAACTGTTTTTT
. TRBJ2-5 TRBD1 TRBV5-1 CASSLGVDRTWETQYF TGCGCCAGCAGCTTGGGAGTGGACAGGACGTGGGAGACCCAGTACTTC
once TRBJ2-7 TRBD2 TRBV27 CASRPSRGDYLYEQYF TGTGCCAGCAGACCCAGCCGAGGGGACTACCTCTACGAGCAGTACTTC
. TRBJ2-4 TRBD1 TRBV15 CATSRQPGQGLNIQYF TGTGCCACCAGCAGGCAGCCAGGACAGGGGTTAAACATTCAGTACTTC
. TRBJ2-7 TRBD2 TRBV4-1 CASSQHDGRAYEQYF TGCGCCAGCAGCCAACATGACGGGAGGGCCTACGAGCAGTACTTC
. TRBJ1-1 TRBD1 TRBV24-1 CATSDRTGGRTEAFF TGTGCCACCAGTGATCGCACAGGGGGCAGGACTGAAGCTTTCTTT
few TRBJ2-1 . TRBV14 CASSQYIGVTSYNEQFF TGTGCCAGCAGCCAATATATCGGGGTCACCTCCTACAATGAGCAGTTCTTC
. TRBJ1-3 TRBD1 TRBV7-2 CASSSTGAGNTIYF TGTGCCAGCAGCTCAACAGGGGCTGGAAACACCATATATTTT
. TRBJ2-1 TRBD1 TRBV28 CASRPGQAINEQFF TGTGCCAGCAGACCGGGACAGGCAATCAATGAGCAGTTCTTC
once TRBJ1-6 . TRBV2 CASSRESSPLHF TGTGCCAGCAGTCGGGAAAGCTCACCCCTCCACTTT
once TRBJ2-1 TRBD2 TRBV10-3 CAISGGLAGSEQFF TGTGCCATCAGTGGGGGACTAGCGGGATCTGAGCAGTTCTTC
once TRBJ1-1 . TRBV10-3 CAISKGQMNTEAFF TGTGCCATCAGTAAAGGACAGATGAACACTGAAGCTTTCTTT